Listed below are T cell receptor beta chains from one sample, sequenced in a study of T cells after yellow fever vaccination. TCRdb reprocessed the 5' RACE reads with MiXCR, giving one entry per CDR3 protein. There are 120,000 or so distinct CDR3 sequences in the sample; about 16% occur only once, and around 46% lies in the top ten. The sample consisted of CD8+ T cells sorted from PBMCs, taken 5 days after the yellow fever booster vaccination. The receptor source for this set is a man aged 18 to 35 who received the YFV17D yellow fever vaccine. Each CDR3 is given with its conserved first and last residue. A D gene is named only where the DNA matches it firmly. A clone size is listed for some rows: how often the clone was seen (once, few, many), or a class if it is expanded.

TRBJ1-1 NA TRBV20-1 NA TGCAGTGCTACAACGAACACTGAAGCTTTCTTT CSATTNTEAFF
TRBJ2-2 NA TRBV25-1 few TGTGCCAGCAGATTACAGGGAACGTATTCCGACACCGGGGAGCTGTTTTTT CASRLQGTYSDTGELFF
TRBJ2-1 TRBD2 TRBV6-2/TRBV6-3 many TGTGCCAGCATGATCTTCGGGGGGGCTAGGAGTGAGCAGTTCTTC CASMIFGGARSEQFF
TRBJ1-2 NA TRBV12-3/TRBV12-4 NA TGTGCCAGCAGTTTAGGGGGGAGATACTATGGCTACACCTTC CASSLGGRYYGYTF
TRBJ1-1 NA TRBV19 few TGTGCCAGCGACTTAGGGGGTGGTGAAGCTTTCTTT CASDLGGGEAFF
TRBJ2-2 NA TRBV11-2 NA TGTGCCAGCAGCCCGACAGACACCGGGGAGCTGTTTTTT CASSPTDTGELFF
TRBJ2-1 TRBD2 TRBV4-3 few TGCGCCAGCAGCCAAGATGGCCAGCGGGGGGCTGAGCAGTTCTTC CASSQDGQRGAEQFF
TRBJ1-1 TRBD1 TRBV7-9 few TGTGCCAGCAGCCCTCGACAGGGGAGCTTAGAGGCCACTGAAGCTTTCTTT CASSPRQGSLEATEAFF
TRBJ2-2 NA TRBV6-2/TRBV6-3 NA TGTGCCAGCAGTTACTCAGTCGGGGCGGAGACCGGGGAGCTGTTTTTT CASSYSVGAETGELFF
TRBJ2-3 TRBD1 TRBV4-1 NA TGCGCCAGCAGCCAAGAGTGGGGGACAGGAGCAATCAAAACAGATACGCAGTATTTT CASSQEWGTGAIKTDTQYF
TRBJ2-5 NA TRBV7-8 few TGTGCCAGCAGCCCGGGGGAACTTTACGGGCTAGAGACCCAGTACTTC CASSPGELYGLETQYF
TRBJ2-2 NA TRBV18 NA TGTGCCAGCTCACCACTGGAGGACACCGGGGAGCTGTTTTTT CASSPLEDTGELFF
TRBJ1-2 NA TRBV12-3/TRBV12-4 NA TGTGCCAGCAGTTTGCGCGGGCCGGATGGCTACACCTTC CASSLRGPDGYTF
TRBJ2-3 NA TRBV7-2 NA TGTGCCAGCAGCCTTAGCGTCCGGTGGAGCACAGATACGCAGTATTTT CASSLSVRWSTDTQYF
TRBJ2-1 NA TRBV5-1 few TGCGCCAGCAGCTTGGACCCAGCGGATGAGCAGTTCTTC CASSLDPADEQFF
TRBJ2-1 TRBD2 TRBV9 many TGTGCCAGCAGCGCTAGCGGGGGGGTCGCCAGCTCCTACAATGAGCAGTTCTTC CASSASGGVASSYNEQFF
TRBJ1-2 TRBD1 TRBV5-1 NA TGCGCCAGCAGCTCACGACAGGGGGACTATGGCTACACCTTC CASSSRQGDYGYTF
TRBJ1-1 TRBD1 TRBV5-4 few TGTGCCAGCAGCTTGGACAGGGGAAGACAAGCTTTCTTT CASSLDRGRQAFF
TRBJ1-1 NA TRBV29-1 NA TGCAGCGTTGAAGGGGGCCAGGGATACACTGAAGCTTTCTTT CSVEGGQGYTEAFF
TRBJ2-1 TRBD2 TRBV19 NA TGTGCCAGTAGTAAAGCGGGGGCAAGCGATGAGCAGTTCTTC CASSKAGASDEQFF
TRBJ2-5 NA TRBV7-9 few TGTGCCAGCAGCTTAGAGAATGAGGAGACCCAGTACTTC CASSLENEETQYF
TRBJ2-6 NA TRBV4-3 NA TGCGCCAGCAGCCAAGCGGACAGCAACTCTGGGGCCAACGTCCTGACTTTC CASSQADSNSGANVLTF
TRBJ2-5 NA TRBV9 NA TGTGCCAGCAGCGTAGCGGGGACTCCGCGGGAGACCCAGTACTTC CASSVAGTPRETQYF